The 27 T cell receptor beta chains below come from one sample, sequenced in a study of T cell repertoires in cytomegalovirus infection. TCRdb called the reads again in MiXCR, with one record for every CDR3 protein. Among some 180,000 distinct CDR3 sequences listed, roughly a sixth were seen once. Material for sequencing was CD8+ T cells from PBMCs. The receptors here all came from a human donor in good health (CMV status not recorded). Some clones in this sample may be carry-over from other donors' samples.

The rearrangement uses TRBV5-5 and TRBJ2-1, with D uncertain. The CDR3 consists of 12 residues. In germline, CDR1 is SGHKS, CDR2 YYEKEE (reference sequence). V was pared by 3 bases and J by 8 bases, with 9 bases between. The CDR3 DNA follows: TGTGCCAGCAGCTGGCCCCGCGATGAGCAGTTCTTC. Translated, it gives CASSWPRDEQFF.

As concerns this clonotype: This sequence may be a read error, since a much larger clone differs from it by one base. This chain connects TRBV7-6 to TRBJ2-3; 9 bases align to TRBD2. CDR1 is SGHVS, CDR2 FNYEAQ, per germline. There are 17 residues in the CDR3. CDR3 protein: CASSLRVPAGGSDSQYF. Here the CDR3 DNA reads TGTGCCAGCAGCTTAAGAGTACCAGCGGGGGGCTCAGATTCGCAGTATTTT. The full variable domain, in which reference TRBV7-6 and TRBJ2-3 provide the parts outside the CDR3, is GAGVSQSPRYKVTKRGQDVALRCDPISGHVSLYWYRQALGQGPEFLTYFNYEAQQDKSGLPNDRFSAERPEGSISTLTIQRTEQRDSAMYRCASSLRVPAGGSDSQYFGPGTRLTVL.

This clonotype was seen only a few times. This sequence joins TRBV30 and TRBJ2-2; D possibly matches TRBD1 or TRBD2 (6 bases each). The ends were cut back, 3 bases at V and 2 bases at J, with 10 bases in the middle. This CDR3 spans 14 amino acids. Germline CDR1 GTSNPN, CDR2 SVGIG (reference sequence). The CDR3 DNA follows: TGTGCCTGGAGCCCGGGGGCCAACACCGGGGAGCTGTTTTTT. Translating gives CAWSPGANTGELFF.

This clonotype showed up just a few times. The genes are TRBV29-1 and TRBJ1-1; D ambiguous. V shed 1 base and J shed 2 bases, with 5 bases lying between them. The CDR3 is 12 residues long. Germline CDR1 SQVTM, CDR2 ANQGSEA. The CDR3: CSVEGGNTEAFF. As DNA, the CDR3 is TGCAGCGTTGAAGGTGGAAACACTGAAGCTTTCTTT.

This chain uses TRBV15 with TRBJ1-1; D is unclear. This CDR3 region has 12 residues. Trimming shortened V by 8 bases and J by 2 bases, and 9 bases separated the two germline ends. CDR1 LNHNV and CDR2 YYDKDF come from the germline V gene (reference sequence). The CDR3 DNA reads TGTGCCACCGGGCGGAGAAACACTGAAGCTTTCTTT. Translated, it gives CATGRRNTEAFF. Complete variable domain (other parts from reference TRBV15 and TRBJ1-1): DAMVIQNPRYQVTQFGKPVTLSCSQTLNHNVMYWYQQKSSQAPKLLFHYYDKDFNNEADTPDNFQSRRPNTSFCFLDIRSPGLGDTAMYLCATGRRNTEAFFGQGTRLTVV.

A few counts support this clonotype. V is TRBV7-9 and J is TRBJ1-1; a weak D match, TRBD1 (5 bases). The CDR3 is made up of 13 amino acids. Germline V gives CDR1 SEHNR, CDR2 FQNEAQ (reference sequence). Trimming left V 5 bases short and J 1 base short, with 8 bases between. The CDR3 DNA reads as TGTGCCAGCAGCATGGGGGAGAACACTGAAGCTTTCTTT. Translation gives CASSMGENTEAFF.

The sample holds a few counts of this clonotype. This chain connects TRBV28 to TRBJ2-1; D uncertain. Germline CDR1 and CDR2: MDHEN and SYDVKM. V shed 6 bases and J shed 3 bases, with 9 bases lying between them. The CDR3 has 13 residues. This CDR3 reads CASSLLNYNEQFF. The DNA of the CDR3 is TGTGCCAGCAGCCTCCTGAACTACAATGAGCAGTTCTTC.

The chain carries TRBV29-1 and TRBJ2-7; perhaps TRBD2 as D (6 bases). CDR3 length: 16 residues. V gave up 4 bases and J gave up 5 bases, with 24 bases separating them. Germline V gives CDR1 SQVTM, CDR2 ANQGSEA. CDR3 protein: CSVVGAEGLLLDEQYF. CDR3 nucleotide sequence: TGCAGCGTTGTCGGGGCAGAAGGACTATTGCTCGACGAGCAGTACTTC.

The chain carries TRBV5-1 and TRBJ1-4, with D tentatively TRBD1 (6 bases). Germline CDR1 reads SGHRS; CDR2 reads YFSETQ. V lost 2 bases and J 6 bases, leaving 20 bases between the germline ends. This CDR3 is built from 17 residues. In DNA, the CDR3 is TGCGCCAGCAGCTTTGCAAACAGGGCCACTTCTGATGAAAAACTGTTTTTT. Amino acids: CASSFANRATSDEKLFF.

The chain combines TRBV6-2 or TRBV6-3 with TRBJ2-7; D ambiguous. Germline V gives CDR1 MNHEY, CDR2 SVGEGT. V lost 6 bases, J lost 1 base, and 16 bases lay in between. The CDR3 sequence is 15 residues long. Here the CDR3 DNA reads TGTGCCAGCAGCGGAGAGCTCGGGCCATCCTACGAGCAGTACTTC. Translating it yields CASSGELGPSYEQYF.

In the case of this clonotype: At one end the junction does not follow the germline gene, possibly because of a read error. This chain links TRBV7-9 with TRBJ1-4; D might be TRBD1 (6 bases). Germline V lookup: CDR1 SEHNR, CDR2 FQNEAQ (reference sequence). This CDR3 has 14 residues. CDR3 loop: CASSPGTTNEKLFF. In DNA form, the CDR3 reads TGTGCCAGCAGCCCCGGGACAACCAATGAAAAACTGTTTTTT.

This clonotype was seen only a few times. The genes are TRBV12-3 or TRBV12-4 and TRBJ2-3; no clear D. With 2 bases removed from V and 0 bases from J, the gap between germline ends came to 6 bases. This CDR3 is built from 14 residues. The CDR3 region is CASSLTLSTDTQYF. The DNA for the CDR3 is TGTGCCAGCAGTTTAACCCTAAGCACAGATACGCAGTATTTT.

The rearrangement uses TRBV6-5 and TRBJ2-7, with 8 bases identical to TRBD1. From germline, CDR1 is MNHEY and CDR2 SVGAGI. CDR3 length: 14 residues. J lost 1 base, V lost 2 bases, and 1 base had no gene match. The CDR3 nucleotides are TGTGCCAGCAGTTACCGGGACAGGTCCTACGAGCAGTACTTC. It specifies CASSYRDRSYEQYF.

The chain combines TRBV6-2 or TRBV6-3 with TRBJ2-1; the D gene is possibly TRBD1 (6 bases). Per the germline V gene, CDR1 is MNHEY and CDR2 is SVGEGT. V shed 5 bases and J shed 3 bases, with 11 bases lying between them. CDR3 size: 14 residues. CDR3 in DNA: TGTGCCAGCAGTGATTCCAGGGGCTACAATGAGCAGTTCTTC. Protein: CASSDSRGYNEQFF.

J is TRBJ1-1 and V is TRBV7-8; no reliable D call. This CDR3 comprises 16 residues. The germline V gene has CDR1 SGHVS and CDR2 FQNEAQ. Trimming shortened V by 1 base and J by 1 base, and 13 bases separated the two germline ends. CDR3 region: CASSLVGGRANTEAFF. DNA for the CDR3: TGTGCCAGCAGCTTAGTAGGCGGCAGAGCGAACACTGAAGCTTTCTTT.

The rearrangement joins TRBV7-9 to TRBJ2-1, with unresolved D. Germline CDR1 and CDR2: SEHNR and FQNEAQ (reference sequence). The ends were cut back, 4 bases at V and 1 base at J, with 11 bases in the middle. The CDR3 has 15 amino acids. Here the CDR3 reads CASSSLDRSYNEQFF. In DNA, the CDR3 is TGTGCCAGCAGCTCTTTGGACCGGTCCTACAATGAGCAGTTCTTC.

The J gene is TRBJ2-7, the V gene TRBV12-3 or TRBV12-4; 11 bases are shared with TRBD1. This CDR3 spans 19 amino acids. Losses at the gene ends were 3 bases for V and 7 bases for J; bases not matched to a gene: 20. The CDR3 loop reads CASSFRARTGGAGIVEQYF. For the CDR3, the DNA is TGTGCCAGCAGTTTCAGGGCGCGGACAGGGGGCGCTGGTATCGTTGAGCAGTACTTC.

This clonotype was found a few times. The chain couples TRBV10-3 to TRBJ2-1; D uncertain. CDR1 is ENHRY and CDR2 is SYGVKD in the germline V gene. V shed 0 bases and J shed 9 bases, with 6 bases lying between them. The CDR3 covers 12 residues. CDR3 in DNA: TGTGCCATCAGTGAGTCTAGGCTTGAGCAGTTCTTC. This encodes CAISESRLEQFF.

This clonotype was observed a handful of times. The genes are TRBV28 and TRBJ1-2; 8 bases map to TRBD1. CDR3 length: 14 residues. The V segment lost 6 bases and the J segment 2 bases; nucleotides outside the gene matches: 5. Germline V gene sequence: CDR1 MDHEN, CDR2 SYDVKM. CDR3 sequence: CASSPTGANYGYTF. As DNA, the CDR3 is TGTGCCAGCAGCCCGACAGGGGCGAACTATGGCTACACCTTC.

This clonotype was recorded a few times. V usage is TRBV7-3 and J usage is TRBJ2-2; D may be TRBD1 (5 bases). Trimming took 4 bases from V and 7 from J, leaving 10 bases between them. There are 13 residues in the CDR3. CDR1 and CDR2 (germline): SGHTA, FQGTGA. CDR3 sequence: CASSSTDFGELFF. In DNA form, the CDR3 reads TGTGCCAGCAGCTCGACAGACTTCGGGGAGCTGTTTTTT. The variable domain in full, with the rest retrieved from reference TRBV7-3 and TRBJ2-2, is GAGVSQTPSNKVTEKGKYVELRCDPISGHTALYWYRQSLGQGPEFLIYFQGTGAADDSGLPNDRFFAVRPEGSVSTLKIQRTERGDSAVYLCASSSTDFGELFFGEGSRLTVL.

In this sample, this clonotype turned up a few times. V and J are TRBV4-1 and TRBJ2-5; 11 bases line up with TRBD1. Germline CDR1 is MGHRA and CDR2 is YSYEKL. The length of the CDR3 is 16 residues. J gave up 6 bases and V 3 bases, and 9 bases lay outside the gene matches. CDR3 in amino acids: CASSQDRTGGSKTQYF. The CDR3 coding sequence is TGCGCCAGCAGCCAGGACCGGACAGGGGGCTCGAAGACCCAGTACTTC.

This clonotype has a count of ten or more. The chain has TRBV14 and TRBJ1-1; no firm D call. The V gene lost 4 bases and the J gene lost 5 bases, with 8 bases spanning the gap. Germline V lookup: CDR1 SGHDN, CDR2 FVKESK. The CDR3 runs 12 residues. CDR3 in amino acids: CASSPYYTEAFF. CDR3 bases: TGTGCCAGCAGCCCCTACTATACTGAAGCTTTCTTT.

J is TRBJ2-1 and V is TRBV12-3 or TRBV12-4; 9 bases line up with TRBD2. This CDR3 is 15 amino acids long. J gave up 7 bases and V 6 bases, and 10 bases lay outside the gene matches. This CDR3 is CASRQPGLAWNEQFF. The CDR3 DNA follows: TGTGCCAGCAGACAGCCGGGACTAGCTTGGAATGAGCAGTTCTTC.

This chain links TRBV20-1 with TRBJ1-1; 7 bases map to TRBD1. The V segment lost 5 bases and the J segment 0 bases; nucleotides outside the gene matches: 6. This CDR3 has 14 residues. Per the germline V gene, CDR1 is DFQATT and CDR2 is SNEGSKA (reference sequence). In DNA form, the CDR3 reads TGCAGTGCTGGGGATGGGACAGTGAACACTGAAGCTTTCTTT. It specifies CSAGDGTVNTEAFF.

The J gene is TRBJ1-4, the V gene TRBV4-2, with TRBD1 as a possible D gene (5 bases). The CDR3 has 16 residues. With 0 bases removed from V and 3 bases from J, the gap between germline ends came to 11 bases. Per germline, CDR1 LGHNA and CDR2 YNFKEQ. CDR3 in amino acids: CASSQERRGPNEKLFF. The CDR3 DNA follows: TGTGCCAGCAGCCAAGAGAGGAGGGGTCCTAATGAAAAACTGTTTTTT.

The chain employs TRBV12-5 and TRBJ2-7; no clear D. The CDR3 contains 10 residues. V shed 7 bases and J shed 5 bases, with 6 bases lying between them. Germline V lookup: CDR1 LGHNT, CDR2 FRNRAP. CDR3 region: CASALHEQYF. The CDR3 DNA reads as TGTGCTAGTGCTCTTCACGAGCAGTACTTC.

This chain connects TRBV6-2 or TRBV6-3 to TRBJ1-2; D uncertain. Germline-derived CDR1 and CDR2 are MNHEY and SVGEGT. The CDR3 is 13 amino acids. Trimming took 3 bases from V and 4 from J, leaving 9 bases between them. The CDR3 DNA reads TGTGCCAGCAGTTATGACGAGTTCTATGGCTACACCTTC. It encodes CASSYDEFYGYTF.